The 15 T cell receptor beta chains below all came from one sample that was sequenced in a study of cytomegalovirus exposure and HLA in healthy donors. Use of 60 Vbeta and 13 Jbeta primers characterized the PCR. Clones were sequenced by immunoSEQ multiplex PCR, and TCRdb holds only the in-frame ones, with some missing. This table has 90,000 to 100,000 clones, less than 85% appearing once. The sample taken for sequencing was PBMCs. These receptors all come from a male donor in good health and CMV-seronegative.

The chain links TRBV15 to TRBJ1-1; TRBD1 is a possible D gene (5 bases). V dropped 7 bases and J dropped 1 base, with 13 bases sitting between them. Per germline, CDR1 LNHNV and CDR2 YYDKDF (reference sequence). The CDR3 is 14 amino acids. The CDR3 loop is CATTRWGGNTEAFF. DNA of the CDR3: TGTGCCACCACCCGTTGGGGGGGGAACACTGAAGCTTTCTTT.

This chain connects TRBV5-1 to TRBJ2-7, with 11 bases aligning to TRBD2. This CDR3 has 14 amino acids. After removal of 6 bases from V and 6 bases from J, the junction contained 8 bases not matched to a gene. CDR1 is SGHRS, CDR2 YFSETQ, per germline. CDR3 nucleotides: TGCGCCAGCAACCTCTTTAGCGGGAGGGCCGAGCAGTACTTC. It translates to CASNLFSGRAEQYF.

This clone occurred a few times. V usage is TRBV5-1 and J usage is TRBJ2-7; 8 nucleotides align to TRBD1. Germline CDR1 reads SGHRS; CDR2 reads YFSETQ. The CDR3 runs 15 residues. V lost 0 bases and J lost 5; bases outside the gene matches: 7. DNA of the CDR3: TGCGCCAGCAGCTTGGTCGTGACAGGGGCCCACGAGCAGTACTTC. This codes for CASSLVVTGAHEQYF.

The chain employs TRBV18 and TRBJ1-4; tentative D call: TRBD1 (5 bases). There are 15 residues in the CDR3. Between the trimmed V and J ends, which lost 2 bases and 7 bases, there was a span of 14 bases. CDR1 is KGHSH and CDR2 is LQKENI in the germline V gene. CDR3 nucleotides: TGTGCCAGCTCACCAAATCGCGGGGCTGGTGAAAAACTGTTTTTT. Translating it yields CASSPNRGAGEKLFF.

The gene calls are TRBV19 and TRBJ2-3; tentative D call: TRBD2 (6 bases). From germline, CDR1 is LNHDA and CDR2 SQIVND (reference sequence). This CDR3 has 17 amino acids. The V end lost 4 bases, the J end lost 0 bases, and 17 bases lay between the germline ends. CDR3 sequence reads: CASSTPPGRGSTDTQYF. CDR3 nucleotide sequence: TGTGCCAGTAGTACCCCCCCGGGGCGGGGTAGCACAGATACGCAGTATTTT.

In this sample, this clone turned up a few times. V is TRBV7-9 and J is TRBJ1-1; 7 nucleotides align to TRBD1. This CDR3 contains 12 residues. With V trimmed by 4 bases and J by 7 bases, 3 bases remained unmatched. CDR1 and CDR2 (germline): SEHNR, FQNEAQ (reference sequence). CDR3 in DNA: TGTGCCAGCAGCTCGACAGGGTATGAAGCTTTCTTT. Encoded protein: CASSSTGYEAFF.

This chain joins TRBV7-9 and TRBJ2-3, with D possibly TRBD1 on 5 matching bases. Germline assignment: CDR1 SEHNR and CDR2 FQNEAQ (reference sequence). The V and J ends lost 1 base and 6 bases respectively, with 20 bases between them. CDR3 length equals 17 residues. Here the CDR3 DNA reads TGTGCCAGCAGCTTAGAGGCCCGGACACGGCAGGTGGATACGCAGTATTTT. Amino acids: CASSLEARTRQVDTQYF.

This clone was recorded at least ten times. V is TRBV28 and J is TRBJ2-3; D not certain. Trimming removed 6 bases from V and 2 bases from J, with 15 bases in between. The germline V gene has CDR1 MDHEN and CDR2 SYDVKM. The CDR3 runs to 15 residues. The CDR3 region has the DNA TGTGCCAGCAGAACTGCGAGCCTCCCCACAGATACGCAGTATTTT. It is translated as CASRTASLPTDTQYF.

The rearrangement joins TRBV4-2 to TRBJ2-7; 12 bases are shared with TRBD2. Trimming at V came to 5 bases and at J to 3 bases, leaving 14 bases not matched to a gene. This CDR3 has 18 amino acids. The V gene's germline CDR1 is LGHNA and CDR2 YNFKEQ. The CDR3 here is CASSGSGTSGFSVYEQYF. CDR3 DNA sequence: TGTGCCAGCAGCGGCTCCGGGACTAGCGGGTTCTCGGTCTACGAGCAGTACTTC.

J is TRBJ1-1 and V is TRBV28; 8 bases map to TRBD1. The CDR3 has 14 amino acids. V was pared by 2 bases and J by 5 bases, with 4 bases of the junction left unmatched. Germline V gives CDR1 MDHEN, CDR2 SYDVKM. Here the CDR3 reads CASSLQGARTEAFF. The CDR3 DNA reads TGTGCCAGCAGTTTACAGGGGGCTAGGACTGAAGCTTTCTTT.

This clone occurred a few times. The chain couples TRBV27 to TRBJ1-2; 8 nucleotides align to TRBD1. Trimming cost V 7 bases and J 8 bases; bases outside gene matches: 3. The CDR3 loop spans 11 amino acids. The V gene's germline CDR1 is MNHEY and CDR2 SMNVEV (reference sequence). CDR3 coding DNA: TGTGCCAGCAAGGCAGGGGGCGGCTACACCTTC. Residues: CASKAGGGYTF.

The rearrangement uses TRBV30 and TRBJ2-2; possible D gene TRBD1, 5 bases. Germline CDR1 reads GTSNPN; CDR2 reads SVGIG (reference sequence). The CDR3 has 16 residues. Trimming pared 5 bases from V and 7 bases from J, leaving 23 bases between. CDR3 sequence: CAWHKTHGQIDGELFF. The CDR3 coding sequence is TGTGCCTGGCACAAAACCCACGGACAAATAGACGGGGAGCTGTTTTTT.

This clone was recorded a few times. The chain combines TRBV5-1 with TRBJ2-6, with TRBD1 matching 7 bases. This CDR3 has 16 amino acids. V lost 7 bases and J lost 0; bases outside the gene matches: 7. The V gene's germline CDR1 is SGHRS and CDR2 YFSETQ. The CDR3 coding sequence is TGCGCCAGCGGCCCGGACAGGAACTCTGGGGCCAACGTCCTGACTTTC. It specifies CASGPDRNSGANVLTF.

DNA for the CDR3: TGTGCCAGCAGTCGCGGGCCGGTTCAAGGCTACACCTTC. This codes for CASSRGPVQGYTF. The chain links TRBV6-5 to TRBJ1-2; D gene uncertain. This CDR3 has 13 amino acids. V was clipped by 5 bases and J by 8 bases, with 15 bases between them. Germline V gene data show CDR1 as MNHEY and CDR2 as SVGAGI.

The chain uses TRBV27 and TRBJ2-5; no definite D call. Per the germline V gene, CDR1 is MNHEY and CDR2 is SMNVEV (reference sequence). V was shortened by 3 bases and J by 4 bases, with 18 bases between the two germline ends. The CDR3 is made up of 16 amino acids. DNA for the CDR3: TGTGCCAGCAGTTTCAGGCGTCCAGCTAAAGGAGAGACCCAGTACTTC. Encoded protein: CASSFRRPAKGETQYF.